This T cell receptor beta chain was identified in a study of cytomegalovirus exposure and HLA in healthy donors. The primer mix had 60 Vbeta and 13 Jbeta primers. Using immunoSEQ multiplex PCR, the repertoire was profiled, and TCRdb retains in-frame clones only, with some absent. The table includes 95,000 to 150,000 clones, roughly 80% detected once. Sequenced material: PBMCs. This receptor was obtained from a man aged 18 to 30 in good health and CMV-seropositive.

CDR3 in amino acids: CASSIPGLAGTNTDTQYF. The DNA of the CDR3 is TGTGCCAGTAGTATTCCCGGACTAGCGGGAACTAACACAGATACGCAGTATTTT. V gene TRBV19 combines with J gene TRBJ2-3; 12 bases fit TRBD2. Losses at the gene ends were 3 bases for V and 2 bases for J; bases not matched to a gene: 9. The germline V gene has CDR1 LNHDA and CDR2 SQIVND (reference sequence). The CDR3 contains 18 residues.